A selection of T cell receptor beta chains follows, all from one sample in a study of lymphopenia after photon versus proton radiotherapy. Profiled with immunoSEQ multiplex PCR; TCRdb holds only in-frame clones, not every one. The data hold 160,000 or so clones, with approximately 90% observed a single time. Sequences were derived from peripheral blood, sampled from a patient treated with photon-based radiotherapy. The receptors derive from a man aged 50 to 59 with gastric cancer. CDR3s include the opening cysteine and the closing phenylalanine or tryptophan. Each record gives: J gene, V gene, D gene, clone size, CDR3 protein, CDR3 DNA. A D gene is named only where the DNA matches it firmly. A clone size is listed for some rows: how often the clone was seen (once, few, many), or a class if it is expanded.

>TRBJ2-1|TRBV5-4|NA|NA
CASSAPGLYNEQFF
TGTGCCAGCAGCGCCCCGGGACTTTACAATGAGCAGTTCTTC
>TRBJ2-5|TRBV6-5|TRBD1|NA
CASSEQGGLKTQYF
TGTGCCAGCAGTGAACAGGGGGGACTCAAGACCCAGTACTTC
>TRBJ2-7|TRBV19|TRBD1|NA
CASSLQGAHEQYF
TGTGCCAGTAGTTTGCAGGGGGCGCACGAGCAGTACTTC
>TRBJ2-1|TRBV11-3|NA|once
CASTPGGLVNEQFF
TGTGCCAGCACCCCTGGGGGGCTAGTCAATGAGCAGTTCTTC
>TRBJ2-2|TRBV6-4|TRBD1|NA
CASSRQGNTGELFF
TGTGCCAGCAGCCGACAGGGGAACACCGGGGAGCTGTTTTTT
>TRBJ1-2|TRBV29-1|NA|NA
CSVERLSYGYTF
TGCAGCGTTGAACGGCTGTCCTATGGCTACACCTTC
>TRBJ1-4|TRBV19|TRBD1|NA
CASSTLSPGTGGEKLFF
TGTGCCAGTAGTACCCTTTCCCCCGGGACAGGGGGCGAAAAACTGTTTTTT
>TRBJ2-7|TRBV6-1|NA|once
CASSESYSYEQYF
TGTGCCAGCAGTGAGAGTTATTCCTACGAGCAGTACTTC
>TRBJ2-1|TRBV13|NA|NA
CASSLTGTTRRNEQFF
TGTGCCAGCAGCCTCACCGGGACCACCAGGAGAAATGAGCAGTTCTTC
>TRBJ2-2|TRBV29-1|NA|NA
CSVAGPGDTGELFF
TGCAGCGTGGCGGGGCCCGGGGACACCGGGGAGCTGTTTTTT
>TRBJ2-3|TRBV7-3|TRBD2|NA
CASSLSGRAYGTDTQYF
TGTGCCAGCAGCCTTAGCGGGAGGGCCTATGGGACAGATACGCAGTATTTT
>TRBJ2-7|TRBV7-8|TRBD1|NA
CASSLSGTGDEQYF
TGTGCCAGCAGCCTAAGTGGGACAGGGGACGAGCAGTACTTC
>TRBJ2-3|TRBV13|TRBD2|few
CASSSRTRTDTQYF
TGTGCCAGCAGCTCCAGGACTAGGACAGATACGCAGTATTTT
>TRBJ2-7|TRBV25-1|NA|NA
CASSDSGPPFSYEQYF
TGTGCCAGCAGTGATTCAGGACCCCCGTTCTCCTACGAGCAGTACTTC
>TRBJ1-1|TRBV14|NA|NA
CASSQGVNTEAFF
TGTGCCAGCAGCCAAGGAGTCAACACTGAAGCTTTCTTT
>TRBJ1-3|TRBV30|NA|NA
CAGGEATGNTIYF
TGTGCTGGGGGTGAGGCAACTGGAAACACCATATATTTT
>TRBJ1-2|TRBV2|TRBD1|NA
CASSLGQGYGYTF
TGTGCCAGCAGCCTTGGACAGGGTTATGGCTACACCTTC
>TRBJ2-5|TRBV7-9|TRBD2|NA
CASSSVSGRETQYF
TGTGCCAGCAGCTCCGTTAGCGGGAGAGAGACCCAGTACTTC
>TRBJ2-3|TRBV4-3|NA|NA
CASSQDWLARDTQYF
TGCGCCAGCAGCCAAGATTGGCTAGCGCGAGATACGCAGTATTTT
>TRBJ2-7|TRBV6-6|NA|NA
CASSADTRYEQYF
TGTGCCAGCAGTGCCGACACCCGCTACGAGCAGTACTTC
>TRBJ2-3|TRBV7-9|TRBD1|NA
CASSSGQAEGTQYF
TGTGCCAGCAGTTCCGGACAGGCGGAAGGTACGCAGTATTTT
>TRBJ2-7|TRBV10-3|NA|NA
CAIRGMTYEQYF
TGTGCCATCCGGGGTATGACCTACGAGCAGTACTTC
>TRBJ1-5|TRBV6-1|TRBD1|NA
CASSEAAGQGFQPQHF
TGTGCCAGCAGTGAAGCGGCGGGACAGGGCTTTCAGCCCCAGCATTTT
>TRBJ1-1|TRBV7-2|TRBD1|once
CASSFRTGQVGTEAFF
TGTGCCAGCAGCTTCCGGACAGGGCAGGTTGGCACTGAAGCTTTCTTT
>TRBJ2-3|TRBV29-1|NA|NA
CSVERTDTQYF
TGCAGCGTTGAAAGGACAGATACGCAGTATTTT
>TRBJ1-5|TRBV27|NA|NA
CASSSTFYQPQHF
TGTGCCAGCAGCTCCACCTTTTATCAGCCCCAGCATTTT
>TRBJ2-7|TRBV19|TRBD1|NA
CASSATGVYEQYF
TGTGCCAGTAGCGCTACAGGGGTCTACGAGCAGTACTTC
>TRBJ1-5|TRBV6-1|NA|NA
CASSEGVNQPQHF
TGTGCCAGCAGTGAAGGGGTTAATCAGCCCCAGCATTTT
>TRBJ2-5|TRBV5-4|TRBD2|NA
CASSSGLAAQGETQYF
TGTGCCAGCAGCTCGGGGCTAGCGGCCCAGGGAGAGACCCAGTACTTC
>TRBJ1-5|TRBV28|TRBD1|once
CASSLRTGGRSNQPQHF
TGTGCCAGCAGTTTACGTACAGGGGGTCGGAGCAATCAGCCCCAGCATTTT
>TRBJ2-1|TRBV10-1|NA|NA
CASSLGYNEQFF
TGCGCCAGCAGCCTAGGGTACAATGAGCAGTTCTTC
>TRBJ1-1|TRBV6-5|NA|NA
CASSYAVDSGWAFF
TGTGCCAGCAGCTATGCCGTTGACTCCGGCTGGGCTTTCTTT
>TRBJ2-7|TRBV7-9|NA|NA
CASSLPSHEQYF
TGTGCCAGCAGCTTACCGTCCCACGAGCAGTACTTC
>TRBJ1-2|TRBV6-6|NA|NA
CASSGGTAYRYTF
TGTGCCAGCAGTGGCGGGACGGCCTATCGGTACACCTTC
>TRBJ2-3|TRBV27|NA|NA
CASSPRSTSTDTQYF
TGTGCCAGCAGTCCCAGGTCCACTAGCACAGATACGCAGTATTTT
>TRBJ1-5|TRBV7-6|TRBD1|NA
CASSALGGTVSNQPQHF
TGTGCCAGCAGCGCCCTGGGGGGGACAGTCAGCAATCAGCCCCAGCATTTT
>TRBJ2-7|TRBV4-1|TRBD1|once
CASSQAPGQVTYEQYF
TGCGCCAGCAGCCAGGCGCCGGGACAGGTTACCTACGAGCAGTACTTC
>TRBJ2-3|TRBV4-2|TRBD2|NA
CASSRGVAGTRVADTQYF
TGTGCCAGCAGCCGAGGGGTGGCCGGGACTAGGGTGGCAGATACGCAGTATTTT
>TRBJ2-1|TRBV10-2|TRBD2|NA
CASSYSTSGTYNEQFF
TGCGCCAGCAGCTACTCGACTAGCGGGACCTACAATGAGCAGTTCTTC
>TRBJ1-1|TRBV5-6|TRBD1|NA
CASSVGTGGWTEAFF
TGTGCCAGCAGCGTCGGGACAGGGGGCTGGACTGAAGCTTTCTTT
>TRBJ1-4|TRBV23-1|NA|NA
CASSKRPKPEKLFF
TGCGCCAGCAGTAAACGCCCGAAGCCGGAAAAACTGTTTTTT
>TRBJ2-1|TRBV19|NA|once
CASSIGAYNEQFF
TGTGCCAGTAGTATTGGGGCCTACAATGAGCAGTTCTTC
>TRBJ2-7|TRBV2|NA|NA
CASRIPSYEQYF
TGTGCCAGCAGGATCCCCTCCTACGAGCAGTACTTC
>TRBJ1-5|TRBV5-4|NA|NA
CASSAPGQPQHF
TGTGCCAGCAGCGCTCCAGGACAGCCCCAGCATTTT
>TRBJ1-1|TRBV6-5|NA|NA
CASSFRGTEAFF
TGTGCCAGCAGTTTCAGGGGTACTGAAGCTTTCTTT
>TRBJ2-7|TRBV4-3|TRBD1|NA
CASSPTRQGTEEQYF
TGCGCCAGCAGCCCAACCAGACAGGGGACGGAGGAGCAGTACTTC
>TRBJ1-5|TRBV28|NA|NA
CASSLGAGLSNQPQHF
TGTGCCAGCAGCTTGGGGGCAGGCCTTAGCAATCAGCCCCAGCATTTT
>TRBJ1-5|TRBV5-1|NA|NA
CASSLGGPSQPQHF
TGCGCCAGCAGCTTGGGAGGGCCAAGCCAGCCCCAGCATTTT
>TRBJ2-2|TRBV18|NA|once
CASSRTRSTWRGTGELFF
TGTGCCAGCTCACGAACACGCTCAACCTGGCGTGGCACCGGGGAGCTGTTTTTT
>TRBJ1-1|TRBV6-5|NA|NA
CASSYYGATEAFF
TGTGCCAGCAGTTACTACGGGGCCACTGAAGCTTTCTTT
>TRBJ2-7|TRBV19|TRBD1|few
CASKGTGTYEQYF
TGTGCCAGTAAGGGGACAGGCACCTACGAGCAGTACTTC